Listed here are 14 T cell receptor beta chains from one sample, sequenced in a study of blood T cell repertoires in COVID-19. Data came from immunoSEQ multiplex PCR; TCRdb stores just in-frame clones and leaves some out. The table has 50,000 to 80,000 clones, 70% to 90% seen once. Sequenced input: peripheral blood. Receptor source: a man between 45 and 60 years old with active COVID-19.

This clone appeared a single time. Written as DNA, the CDR3 is TGTGCCAGCTCACGACAACAGGGGTTTGAGCAGTTCTTC. Its protein product is CASSRQQGFEQFF. V gene TRBV18 combines with J gene TRBJ2-1, with 7 bases aligning to TRBD1. The trim removed 4 bases at V and 9 bases at J, leaving 6 bases unmatched. The CDR3 length is 13 residues. CDR1 and CDR2 (germline): KGHSH, LQKENI. The variable domain in full, completed from reference TRBV18 and TRBJ2-1, reads NAGVMQNPRHLVRRRGQEARLRCSPMKGHSHVYWYRQLPEEGLKFMVYLQKENIIDESGMPKERFSAEFPKEGPSILRIQQVVRGDSAAYFCASSRQQGFEQFFGPGTRLTVL.

The chain joins TRBV5-1 to TRBJ2-7; 7 nucleotides line up with TRBD1. Trimming removed 5 bases from V and 3 bases from J; junction bases left unmatched: 11. The germline V gene has CDR1 SGHRS and CDR2 YFSETQ. This CDR3 is 15 amino acids long. The CDR3 region is CASSAGTDLFYEQYF. CDR3 coding DNA: TGCGCCAGCAGTGCAGGGACAGATTTATTCTACGAGCAGTACTTC.

The V gene is TRBV12-3 or TRBV12-4, the J gene TRBJ2-1; perhaps TRBD1 as D (5 bases). Trimming stripped 10 bases from V and 6 bases from J, with 13 bases between. The CDR3 totals 12 residues. This CDR3 reads CATLGVSNEQFF. CDR3 DNA: TGTGCCACCTTAGGGGTTTCCAATGAGCAGTTCTTC.

In its sample, this clone was seen a few times. The rearrangement joins TRBV12-5 to TRBJ1-2, with D unclear. The V gene's germline CDR1 is LGHNT and CDR2 FRNRAP. V lost 2 bases and J 7 bases, leaving 8 bases between the germline ends. CDR3 length: 12 amino acids. The CDR3 coding sequence is TGTGCTAGTGGTTTGAACTCACCTGGCTACACCTTC. Translating it yields CASGLNSPGYTF.

The chain employs TRBV2 and TRBJ2-3, with 9 bases aligning to TRBD2. The length of the CDR3 is 14 residues. Trimming took 4 bases from V and 4 from J; bases not matched to a gene: 3. Germline CDR1 reads SNHLY; CDR2 reads FYNNEI. The DNA of the CDR3 is TGTGCCAGCAGTGTAGCGGGAGAAGCAGATACGCAGTATTTT. Translating gives CASSVAGEADTQYF.

V gene TRBV19 combines with J gene TRBJ1-4; TRBD1 aligns across 11 bases. In germline, CDR1 is LNHDA, CDR2 SQIVND (reference sequence). The CDR3 is 15 amino acids. The ends lost 3 bases at V and 7 bases at J; junction bases unmatched: 4. CDR3: CASSIMGQGGEKLFF. DNA of the CDR3: TGTGCCAGTAGTATCATGGGACAGGGGGGTGAAAAACTGTTTTTT.

This clone was counted once. Within the sample, other DNA sequences also encode this same CDR3. The gene calls are TRBV6-5 and TRBJ1-5; 8 nucleotides line up with TRBD1. The CDR3 is 13 residues long. Unmatched junction bases numbered 5, after V lost 7 bases and J lost 6 bases. The germline gives CDR1 MNHEY, CDR2 SVGAGI. CDR3 in DNA: TGTGCCAGCAAAGGACAGGGCGGTCAGCCCCAGCATTTT. Protein sequence: CASKGQGGQPQHF.

The chain carries TRBV11-2 and TRBJ1-4; D perhaps matches TRBD1 (5 bases). Per the germline V gene, CDR1 is SGHAT and CDR2 is FQNNGV. The CDR3 extends over 13 amino acids. The V end was cut by 5 bases, the J end by 5 bases, with 9 bases between. The CDR3 is CASSSDRNEKLFF. CDR3 nucleotide sequence: TGTGCCAGCAGCAGCGACAGAAATGAAAAACTGTTTTTT.

V gene TRBV6-6 combines with J gene TRBJ2-5; the match to TRBD1 covers 8 bases. V dropped 6 bases and J dropped 4; count of bases not matched to a gene: 10. The CDR3 length is 15 residues. Germline V CDR1 and CDR2: MNHNY, SVGAGI (reference sequence). CDR3 loop: CASRKTGQGTETQYF. As DNA, the CDR3 is TGTGCCAGCAGAAAGACCGGACAGGGTACAGAGACCCAGTACTTC.

The rearrangement links TRBV14 to TRBJ2-5; TRBD1 might be the D (5 bases). CDR1 and CDR2 (germline): SGHDN, FVKESK. There are 16 residues in the CDR3. Trimming removed 1 base at V and 2 bases at J, with 14 bases between. The CDR3 DNA follows: TGTGCCAGCAGCCAAGTCGCAGGGATGAGGCAAGAGACCCAGTACTTC. This translates into CASSQVAGMRQETQYF. The full variable domain, its missing parts supplied by reference TRBV14 and TRBJ2-5, is EAGVTQFPSHSVIEKGQTVTLRCDPISGHDNLYWYRRVMGKEIKFLLHFVKESKQDESGMPNNRFLAERTGGTYSTLKVQPAELEDSGVYFCASSQVAGMRQETQYFGPGTRLLVL.

This chain joins TRBV6-1 and TRBJ1-2, with D unresolved. V was pared by 3 bases and J by 8 bases, with 4 bases between. The germline V gene has CDR1 MNHNS and CDR2 SASEGT. The length of the CDR3 is 10 residues. The CDR3 loop reads CASSDRGYTF. The DNA of the CDR3 is TGTGCCAGCAGTGACCGGGGCTACACCTTC.

The gene calls are TRBV19 and TRBJ2-5; 12 bases fit TRBD2. The germline CDR1 and CDR2 sequences are LNHDA and SQIVND (reference sequence). The CDR3 totals 13 residues. V dropped 8 bases and J dropped 5; count of bases not matched to a gene: 3. CDR3 residues: CASGLAGLETQYF. CDR3 coding DNA: TGTGCCAGTGGACTAGCGGGATTGGAGACCCAGTACTTC.

The gene calls are TRBV25-1 and TRBJ2-3; possible D gene TRBD1, 6 bases. The CDR3 has 14 amino acids. Germline CDR1 reads MGHDK; CDR2 reads SYGVNS. V lost 3 bases and J lost 8, with 15 bases in between. CDR3 DNA: TGTGCCAGCAGTGATCCCGGGCCCAGGGGTACGCAGTATTTT. This gives the protein CASSDPGPRGTQYF.

The rearrangement uses TRBV27 and TRBJ2-1; 14 nucleotides align to TRBD2. The germline V gene has CDR1 MNHEY and CDR2 SMNVEV (reference sequence). CDR3 length: 19 residues. Trimming cost V 7 bases and J 10 bases; bases outside gene matches: 21. The CDR3 DNA reads TGTGCCAGCACCAGAACCGGGACTAGCGGGAGAACCCTCCCCGGGGAGCAGTTCTTC. It codes for CASTRTGTSGRTLPGEQFF.